One sample yielded the 22 T cell receptor beta chains listed below, sequenced in a study of post-analysis software for immune sequencing data. Study conclusions and caveats: Higher frequency in patients than in controls was seen for roughly five TRBV segments, with TRBV5-6, TRBV5-1 and TRBV20-1 among them.

The antigens these receptors bind are not known. The library was made from cDNA and included unique molecular identifiers. One entry per CDR3 protein results from TCRdb running MiXCR on the PCR reads. The sample yields approximately 260,000 distinct CDR3 sequences, approximately 34% seen once. The sequenced sample was blood. The source is a girl aged 10 to 17 with multiple sclerosis.

V is TRBV20-1 and J is TRBJ2-1, with D possibly being TRBD2 (5 bases). This CDR3 has 13 amino acids. Looked up from germline, CDR1 is DFQATT and CDR2 is SNEGSKA (reference sequence). Trimming pared 3 bases from V and 7 bases from J, leaving 13 bases between. The CDR3 DNA follows: TGCAGTGCTAGTCTAACTAGTTGGAATGAGCAGTTCTTC. It encodes CSASLTSWNEQFF.

This clonotype was counted between two and nine times. Being one base from a much bigger clone, this may be a read error. This chain joins TRBV5-5 and TRBJ2-5; tentatively, D is TRBD1 or TRBD2 (6 bases each). This CDR3 comprises 19 residues. The ends were cut back, 4 bases at V and 4 bases at J, with 29 bases in the middle. The V gene's germline CDR1 is SGHKS and CDR2 YYEKEE (reference sequence). This CDR3 is CASSPPSMGGVGIRETQYF. The CDR3 DNA is TGTGCCAGCAGCCCCCCATCGATGGGGGGCGTCGGTATCCGAGAGACCCAGTACTTC.

This chain links TRBV18 with TRBJ1-1; no firm D call. V lost 0 bases and J lost 3, with 11 bases in between. This CDR3 spans 15 amino acids. In germline, CDR1 is KGHSH, CDR2 LQKENI. The CDR3 region is CASSPPSGRDTEAFF. Here the CDR3 DNA reads TGTGCCAGCTCACCACCGTCGGGGAGGGACACTGAAGCTTTCTTT.

Note on this clonotype: A much bigger clone sits one base away, suggesting this may be a read error. V gene TRBV7-3 combines with J gene TRBJ1-1; weak D call: TRBD1 (5 bases). The germline gives CDR1 SGHTA, CDR2 FQGTGA. The ends were cut back, 2 bases at V and 5 bases at J, with 12 bases in the middle. The CDR3 has 14 amino acids. In nucleotides, the CDR3 is TGTGCCAGCAGCTTAGTCGCAGGGCCGACTGAAGCTTTCTTT. It is translated as CASSLVAGPTEAFF.

This clonotype has ten or more counts. The J gene is TRBJ2-3, the V gene TRBV7-9; TRBD1 might be the D (7 bases). The germline V gene has CDR1 SEHNR and CDR2 FQNEAQ (reference sequence). CDR3 length: 15 residues. Trimming took off 2 bases at V and 1 base at J, with 10 bases between the two ends. Here the CDR3 reads CASSLQGGGTDTQYF. In DNA form, the CDR3 reads TGTGCCAGCAGCTTACAGGGGGGCGGCACAGATACGCAGTATTTT. Looking up the rest from reference TRBV7-9 and TRBJ2-3 gives the full variable domain: DTGVSQNPRHKITKRGQNVTFRCDPISEHNRLYWYRQTLGQGPEFLTYFQNEAQLEKSRLLSDRFSAERPKGSFSTLEIQRTEQGDSAMYLCASSLQGGGTDTQYFGPGTRLTVL.

Many counts were recorded for this clonotype. This chain uses TRBV29-1 with TRBJ2-1; D uncertain. This CDR3 spans 13 amino acids. Germline CDR1 reads SQVTM; CDR2 reads ANQGSEA. With 1 base removed from V and 15 bases from J, the gap between germline ends came to 19 bases. The chain's CDR3 is CSVEVAGDNALFF. The CDR3 DNA follows: TGCAGCGTTGAAGTTGCTGGGGATAACGCTTTGTTCTTC.

This clonotype was observed many times. The V call is TRBV7-3, the J call TRBJ2-3; the D gene is possibly TRBD1 (8 bases). CDR3 length: 12 residues. CDR1 is SGHTA, CDR2 FQGTGA, per germline. Trimming removed 5 bases from V and 10 bases from J, with 13 bases in between. CDR3 DNA sequence: TGTGCCAGCAGCGCCACAGGGGGGGCGCAGTATTTT. Its protein product is CASSATGGAQYF.

Turning to this clonotype: A much more abundant neighbour one base away suggests this may be a read error. V and J are TRBV5-1 and TRBJ2-5, with D perhaps TRBD1 (5 bases). Between the trimmed V and J ends, which lost 0 bases and 1 base, there was a span of 10 bases. Germline CDR1 and CDR2: SGHRS and YFSETQ. This CDR3 is built from 15 residues. The CDR3 spells CASSLARAAQETQYF. CDR3 DNA: TGCGCCAGCAGCTTGGCCAGGGCAGCCCAAGAGACCCAGTACTTC.

The chain is built from TRBV5-1 and TRBJ2-3, with 8 bases matching TRBD2. CDR1 is SGHRS, CDR2 YFSETQ, per germline. The V gene end was trimmed by 0 bases and the J gene end by 2 bases; junction bases not matched to a gene: 2. This CDR3 comprises 15 residues. CDR3 nucleotides: TGCGCCAGCAGCTTGGATGGACTAGCCACAGATACGCAGTATTTT. Residues: CASSLDGLATDTQYF. Full variable domain (missing parts from reference TRBV5-1 and TRBJ2-3): KAGVTQTPRYLIKTRGQQVTLSCSPISGHRSVSWYQQTPGQGLQFLFEYFSETQRNKGNFPGRFSGRQFSNSRSEMNVSTLELGDSALYLCASSLDGLATDTQYFGPGTRLTVL.

V usage is TRBV5-5 and J usage is TRBJ1-1; TRBD1 matches at 7 bases. V shed 5 bases, J shed 7 bases, and the junction held 5 bases outside the gene matches. In germline, CDR1 is SGHKS, CDR2 YYEKEE (reference sequence). This CDR3 contains 12 residues. This CDR3 reads CASRRQGGEAFF. DNA for the CDR3: TGTGCCAGCAGGAGACAGGGCGGTGAAGCTTTCTTT.

The V and J genes are TRBV30 and TRBJ2-2; D tentatively fits TRBD1 or TRBD2 (5 bases each). Germline V lookup: CDR1 GTSNPN, CDR2 SVGIG (reference sequence). V was clipped by 0 bases and J by 7 bases, with 12 bases between them. The length of the CDR3 is 14 residues. The DNA for the CDR3 is TGTGCCTGGAGTGTCGAGGGAAGGGGCGGGGAGCTGTTTTTT. Translated: CAWSVEGRGGELFF. Based on the CDR3 plus reference TRBV30 and TRBJ2-2, the full variable domain is SQTIHQWPATLVQPVGSPLSLECTVEGTSNPNLYWYRQAAGRGLQLLFYSVGIGQISSEVPQNLSASRPQDRQFILSSKKLLLSDSGFYLCAWSVEGRGGELFFGEGSRLTVL.

This clonotype was observed a handful of times. The chain combines TRBV18 with TRBJ1-5; the match to TRBD1 covers 8 bases. The CDR3 consists of 14 residues. Germline lookup yields CDR1 KGHSH and CDR2 LQKENI. V was pared by 3 bases and J by 4 bases, with 2 bases of the junction left unmatched. The CDR3 region has the DNA TGTGCCAGCTCACCTCGACAGGGGAATCAGCCCCAGCATTTT. Amino acid sequence: CASSPRQGNQPQHF.

This clonotype showed up just once. The chain links TRBV5-1 to TRBJ2-1; TRBD2 matches at 11 bases. Per germline, CDR1 SGHRS and CDR2 YFSETQ. The CDR3 consists of 17 residues. J gave up 0 bases and V 2 bases, and 4 bases lay outside the gene matches. This chain's CDR3 is CASSLVTSGSSYNEQFF. The CDR3 nucleotides are TGCGCCAGCAGCTTAGTCACTAGCGGGAGCTCCTACAATGAGCAGTTCTTC.

This clonotype was detected many times. The chain links TRBV2 to TRBJ2-3; perhaps TRBD2 as D (5 bases). V was cut by 6 bases and J by 0 bases, with 19 bases left in between. The CDR3 spans 17 residues. Germline V CDR1 and CDR2: SNHLY, FYNNEI. The CDR3 reads CASSPTGGGLSTDTQYF. CDR3 bases: TGTGCCAGCAGCCCGACGGGTGGAGGCCTTAGCACAGATACGCAGTATTTT.

This clonotype has ten or more counts. This sequence joins TRBV12-3 or TRBV12-4 and TRBJ2-1; TRBD1 or TRBD2 may be the D gene (5 bases each). The CDR3 sequence is 16 residues long. V dropped 5 bases and J dropped 4 bases, with 18 bases sitting between them. CDR3 in DNA: TGTGCCAGCAGTCCGCTCGGGGACCCCGTTTACAATGAGCAGTTCTTC. Translation gives CASSPLGDPVYNEQFF.

This clonotype was seen many times. This chain joins TRBV4-1 and TRBJ2-3; D gene uncertain. Germline V lookup: CDR1 MGHRA, CDR2 YSYEKL. This CDR3 is 16 amino acids long. Trimming stripped 0 bases from V and 0 bases from J, with 10 bases between. CDR3 region: CASSQETATSTDTQYF. As DNA, the CDR3 is TGCGCCAGCAGCCAAGAAACCGCGACTAGCACAGATACGCAGTATTTT.

This chain uses TRBV20-1 with TRBJ1-6; 8 nucleotides line up with TRBD1. V shed 2 bases, J shed 0 bases, and the junction held 3 bases outside the gene matches. Germline-derived CDR1 and CDR2 are DFQATT and SNEGSKA (reference sequence). CDR3 size: 16 residues. CDR3: CSARKTGASYNSPLHF. CDR3 nucleotide sequence: TGCAGTGCTAGAAAGACAGGGGCCTCCTATAATTCACCCCTCCACTTT.

Concerning this clonotype: Given a much more abundant clone one base away, this may be a read error. V and J are TRBV6-5 and TRBJ1-2, with unresolved D. CDR3 length: 13 residues. V lost 9 bases and J 3 bases, leaving 14 bases between the germline ends. The germline gives CDR1 MNHEY, CDR2 SVGAGI. CDR3 protein: CASASGSYYGYTF. CDR3 nucleotide sequence: TGTGCCAGTGCCTCCGGCTCTTACTATGGCTACACCTTC.

This chain uses TRBV20-1 with TRBJ2-6; TRBD2 aligns across 12 bases. This CDR3 has 19 amino acids. The V gene's germline CDR1 is DFQATT and CDR2 SNEGSKA (reference sequence). Trimming cost V 0 bases and J 7 bases; bases outside gene matches: 13. CDR3 amino acids: CSARDPRTSGKRSANVLTF. CDR3 DNA: TGCAGTGCTAGAGATCCCCGGACTAGCGGGAAGAGGAGTGCCAACGTCCTGACTTTC.

Only a few counts were recorded for this clonotype. A much larger clone differs by one base, so this may be a read error. The rearrangement links TRBV4-2 to TRBJ2-7; tentatively, D is TRBD1 (5 bases). CDR1 and CDR2 from the germline V gene are LGHNA and YNFKEQ. The V end lost 1 base, the J end lost 7 bases, and 29 bases lay between the germline ends. The CDR3 spans 19 residues. The CDR3 loop is CASSQVRVGRWGSYNEQYF. CDR3 in DNA: TGTGCCAGCAGCCAAGTTAGAGTGGGCCGGTGGGGCTCCTACAATGAGCAGTACTTC.

The CDR3 sequence is CASSLQGGSPLHF. CDR3 bases: TGCGCCAGCAGCTTACAGGGTGGTTCACCCCTCCACTTT. The chain employs TRBV5-1 and TRBJ1-6; D might be TRBD1 (6 bases). The CDR3 consists of 13 residues. CDR1 SGHRS and CDR2 YFSETQ come from the germline V gene. V gave up 2 bases and J gave up 9 bases, with 9 bases separating them.

This chain joins TRBV7-2 and TRBJ2-3; the D is unclear. Trimming stripped 0 bases from V and 2 bases from J, with 15 bases between. CDR1 is SGHTA, CDR2 FQGNSA, per germline. The CDR3 is made up of 17 amino acids. For the CDR3, the DNA is TGTGCCAGCAGCTTAGCTTTGATCACTTCCCACACAGATACGCAGTATTTT. Protein sequence: CASSLALITSHTDTQYF.